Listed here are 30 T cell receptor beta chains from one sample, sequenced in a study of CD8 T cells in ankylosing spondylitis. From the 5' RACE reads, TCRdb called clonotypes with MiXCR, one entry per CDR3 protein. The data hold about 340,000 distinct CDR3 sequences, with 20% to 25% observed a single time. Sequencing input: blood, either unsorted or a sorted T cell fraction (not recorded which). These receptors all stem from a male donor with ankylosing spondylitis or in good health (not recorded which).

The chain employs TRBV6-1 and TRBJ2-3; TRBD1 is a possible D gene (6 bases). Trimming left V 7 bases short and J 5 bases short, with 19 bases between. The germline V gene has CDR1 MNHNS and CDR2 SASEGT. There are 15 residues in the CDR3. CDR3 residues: CASTTDPGVGDTQYF. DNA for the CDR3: TGTGCCAGCACCACGGACCCAGGGGTGGGAGATACGCAGTATTTT.

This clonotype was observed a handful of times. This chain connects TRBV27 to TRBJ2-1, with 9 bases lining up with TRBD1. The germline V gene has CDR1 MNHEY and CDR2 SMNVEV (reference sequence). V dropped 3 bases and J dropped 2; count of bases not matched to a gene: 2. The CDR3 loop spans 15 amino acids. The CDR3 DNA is TGTGCCAGCAGTTTTCGACAGGGGGCCTACAATGAGCAGTTCTTC. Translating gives CASSFRQGAYNEQFF.

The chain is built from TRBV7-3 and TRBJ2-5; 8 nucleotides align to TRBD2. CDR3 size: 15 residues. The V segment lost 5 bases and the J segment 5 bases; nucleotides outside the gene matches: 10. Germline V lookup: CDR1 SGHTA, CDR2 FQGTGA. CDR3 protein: CASSRSGAGVETQYF. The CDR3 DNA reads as TGTGCCAGCAGCCGAAGCGGAGCGGGGGTGGAGACCCAGTACTTC. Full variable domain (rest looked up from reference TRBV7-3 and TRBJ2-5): GAGVSQTPSNKVTEKGKYVELRCDPISGHTALYWYRQSLGQGPEFLIYFQGTGAADDSGLPNDRFFAVRPEGSVSTLKIQRTERGDSAVYLCASSRSGAGVETQYFGPGTRLLVL.

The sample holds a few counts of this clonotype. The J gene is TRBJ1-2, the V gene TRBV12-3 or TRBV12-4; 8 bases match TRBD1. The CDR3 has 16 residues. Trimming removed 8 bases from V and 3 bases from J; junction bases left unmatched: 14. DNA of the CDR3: TGTGCCAGCGGGTTAGCAGGGGGCGAAGAGGACTATGGCTACACCTTC. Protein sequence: CASGLAGGEEDYGYTF.

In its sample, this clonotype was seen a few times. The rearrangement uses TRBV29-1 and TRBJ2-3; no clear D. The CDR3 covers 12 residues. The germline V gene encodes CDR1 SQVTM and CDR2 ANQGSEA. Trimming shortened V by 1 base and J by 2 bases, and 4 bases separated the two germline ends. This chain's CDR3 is CSVEGSTDTQYF. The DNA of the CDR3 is TGCAGCGTTGAAGGATCCACAGATACGCAGTATTTT.

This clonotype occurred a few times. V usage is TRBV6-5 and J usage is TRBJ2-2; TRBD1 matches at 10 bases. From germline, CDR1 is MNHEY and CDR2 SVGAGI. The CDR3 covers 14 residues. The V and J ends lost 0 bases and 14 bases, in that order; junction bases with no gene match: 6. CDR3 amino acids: CASSYSIGTGVLFF. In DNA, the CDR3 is TGTGCCAGCAGTTACTCGATTGGGACAGGGGTTCTGTTTTTT.

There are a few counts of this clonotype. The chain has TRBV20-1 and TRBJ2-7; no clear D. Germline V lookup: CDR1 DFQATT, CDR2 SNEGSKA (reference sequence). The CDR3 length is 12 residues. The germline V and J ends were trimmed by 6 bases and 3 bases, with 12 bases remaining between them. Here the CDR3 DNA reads TGCAGTGCCAACACACTGAACTACGAGCAGTACTTC. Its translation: CSANTLNYEQYF.

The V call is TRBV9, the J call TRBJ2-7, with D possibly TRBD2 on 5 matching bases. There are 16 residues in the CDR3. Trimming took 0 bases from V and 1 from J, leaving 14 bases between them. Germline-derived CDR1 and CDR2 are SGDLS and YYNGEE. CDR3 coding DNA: TGTGCCAGCAGCGTAGGAGGTGGAGGCAGTTCCTACGAGCAGTACTTC. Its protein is CASSVGGGGSSYEQYF.

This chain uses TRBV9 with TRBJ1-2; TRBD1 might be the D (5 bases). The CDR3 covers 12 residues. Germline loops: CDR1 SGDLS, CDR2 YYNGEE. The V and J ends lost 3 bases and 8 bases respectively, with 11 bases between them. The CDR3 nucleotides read TGTGCCAGCAGCGCGGACACCGGCGGCTACACCTTC. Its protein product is CASSADTGGYTF.

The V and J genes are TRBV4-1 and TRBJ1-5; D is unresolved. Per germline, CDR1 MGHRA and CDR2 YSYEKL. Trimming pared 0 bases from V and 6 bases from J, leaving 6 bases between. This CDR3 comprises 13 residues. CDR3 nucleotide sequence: TGCGCCAGCAGCCAAGATGAAGCTCAGCCCCAGCATTTT. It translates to CASSQDEAQPQHF.

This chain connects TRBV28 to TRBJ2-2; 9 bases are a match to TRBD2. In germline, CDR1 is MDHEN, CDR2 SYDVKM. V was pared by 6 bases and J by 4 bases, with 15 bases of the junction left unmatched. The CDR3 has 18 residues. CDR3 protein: CASSPAGGGAWVTGELFF. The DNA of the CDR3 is TGTGCCAGCAGCCCCGCCGGCGGGGGGGCCTGGGTCACCGGGGAGCTGTTTTTT.

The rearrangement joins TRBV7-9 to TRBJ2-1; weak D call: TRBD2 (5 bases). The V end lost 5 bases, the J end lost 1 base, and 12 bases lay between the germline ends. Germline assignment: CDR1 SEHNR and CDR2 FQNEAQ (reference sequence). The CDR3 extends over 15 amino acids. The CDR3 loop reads CASSPDWGSYNEQFF. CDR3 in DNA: TGTGCCAGCAGCCCGGACTGGGGATCCTACAATGAGCAGTTCTTC.

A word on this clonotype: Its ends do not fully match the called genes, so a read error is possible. CDR3 sequence: CASSLGAGGLWSSGELFF. The DNA for the CDR3 is TGTGCTAGCAGCTTAGGGGCCGGCGGCCTTTGGTCGTCTGGGGAGCTGTTTTTT. The genes are TRBV7-7 and TRBJ2-2, with D tentatively TRBD1 (5 bases). The CDR3 runs 18 residues. Germline V CDR1 and CDR2: SSHAT, FNYEAQ (reference sequence).

The CDR3 bases are TGTGCCAGCAGTTATGCGATGAACACTGAAGCTTTCTTT. Translation gives CASSYAMNTEAFF. J is TRBJ1-1 and V is TRBV28; D unresolved. The CDR3 is 13 residues long. Germline CDR1 and CDR2: MDHEN and SYDVKM. Trimming left V 4 bases short and J 0 bases short, with 6 bases between. Drawing the rest from reference TRBV28 and TRBJ1-1, the complete variable domain is DVKVTQSSRYLVKRTGEKVFLECVQDMDHENMFWYRQDPGLGLRLIYFSYDVKMKEKGDIPEGYSVSREKKERFSLILESASTNQTSMYLCASSYAMNTEAFFGQGTRLTVV.

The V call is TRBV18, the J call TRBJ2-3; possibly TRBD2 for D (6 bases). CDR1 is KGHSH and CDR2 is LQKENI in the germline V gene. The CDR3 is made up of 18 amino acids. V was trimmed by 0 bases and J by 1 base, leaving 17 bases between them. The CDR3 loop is CASSPPGPSGGGTDTQYF. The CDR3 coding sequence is TGTGCCAGCTCACCACCCGGCCCAAGTGGCGGGGGCACAGATACGCAGTATTTT. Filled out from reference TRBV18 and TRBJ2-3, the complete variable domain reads NAGVMQNPRHLVRRRGQEARLRCSPMKGHSHVYWYRQLPEEGLKFMVYLQKENIIDESGMPKERFSAEFPKEGPSILRIQQVVRGDSAAYFCASSPPGPSGGGTDTQYFGPGTRLTVL.

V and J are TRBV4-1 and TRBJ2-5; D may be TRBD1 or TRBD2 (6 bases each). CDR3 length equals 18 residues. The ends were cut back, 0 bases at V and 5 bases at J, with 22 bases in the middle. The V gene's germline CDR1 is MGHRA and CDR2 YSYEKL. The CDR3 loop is CASSQDVVGGNLRETQYF. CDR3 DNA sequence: TGCGCCAGCAGCCAAGATGTGGTGGGGGGCAACCTTAGGGAGACCCAGTACTTC.

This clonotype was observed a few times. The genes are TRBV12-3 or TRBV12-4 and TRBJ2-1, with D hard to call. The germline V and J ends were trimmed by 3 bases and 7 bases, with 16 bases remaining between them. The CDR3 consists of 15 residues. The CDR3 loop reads CASSFGPLRSNEQFF. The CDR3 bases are TGTGCCAGCAGTTTCGGGCCACTGCGGTCGAATGAGCAGTTCTTC.

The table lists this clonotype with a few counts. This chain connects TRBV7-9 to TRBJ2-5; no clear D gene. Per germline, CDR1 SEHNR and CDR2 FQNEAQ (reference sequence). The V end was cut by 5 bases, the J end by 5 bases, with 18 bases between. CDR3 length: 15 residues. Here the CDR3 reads CASSLSGPRQETQYF. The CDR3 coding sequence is TGTGCCAGCAGCCTTTCCGGGCCCCGTCAGGAGACCCAGTACTTC.

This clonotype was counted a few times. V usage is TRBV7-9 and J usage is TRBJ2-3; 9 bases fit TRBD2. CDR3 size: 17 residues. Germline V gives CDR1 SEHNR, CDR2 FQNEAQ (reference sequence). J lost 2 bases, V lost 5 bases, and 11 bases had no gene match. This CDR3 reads CASSPRVASGATDTQYF. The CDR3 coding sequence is TGTGCCAGCAGCCCGAGGGTGGCTAGCGGGGCCACAGATACGCAGTATTTT. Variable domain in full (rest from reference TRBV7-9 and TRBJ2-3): DTGVSQNPRHKITKRGQNVTFRCDPISEHNRLYWYRQTLGQGPEFLTYFQNEAQLEKSRLLSDRFSAERPKGSFSTLEIQRTEQGDSAMYLCASSPRVASGATDTQYFGPGTRLTVL.

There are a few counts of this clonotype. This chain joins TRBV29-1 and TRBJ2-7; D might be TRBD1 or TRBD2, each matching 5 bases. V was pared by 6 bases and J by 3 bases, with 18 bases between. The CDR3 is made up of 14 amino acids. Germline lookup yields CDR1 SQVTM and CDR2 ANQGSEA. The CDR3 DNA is TGCAGCGTAGAGATTCCGGGACGGAACTACGAGCAGTACTTC. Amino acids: CSVEIPGRNYEQYF.

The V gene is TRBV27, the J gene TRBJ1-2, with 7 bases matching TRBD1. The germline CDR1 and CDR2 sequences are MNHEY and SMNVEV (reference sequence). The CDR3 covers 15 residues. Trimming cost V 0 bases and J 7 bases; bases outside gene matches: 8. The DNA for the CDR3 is TGTGCCAGCAGTTTATCTACCGACAGGGTAATTGGCTACACCTTC. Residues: CASSLSTDRVIGYTF.

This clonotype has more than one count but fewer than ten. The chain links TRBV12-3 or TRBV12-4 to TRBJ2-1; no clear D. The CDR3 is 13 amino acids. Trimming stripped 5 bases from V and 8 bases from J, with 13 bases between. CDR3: CASSTFSTYEQFF. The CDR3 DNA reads TGTGCCAGCAGTACATTTTCGACTTATGAGCAGTTCTTC.

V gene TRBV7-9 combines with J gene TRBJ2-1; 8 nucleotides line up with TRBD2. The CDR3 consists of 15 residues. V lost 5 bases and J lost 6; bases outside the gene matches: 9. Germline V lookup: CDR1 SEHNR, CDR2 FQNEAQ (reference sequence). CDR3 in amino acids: CASSPRGGPSNEQFF. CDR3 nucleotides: TGTGCCAGCAGCCCGCGCGGGGGGCCGTCCAATGAGCAGTTCTTC.

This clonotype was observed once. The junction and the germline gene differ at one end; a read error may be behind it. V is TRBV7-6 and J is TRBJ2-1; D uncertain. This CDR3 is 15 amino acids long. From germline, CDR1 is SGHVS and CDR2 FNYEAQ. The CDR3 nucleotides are TGTGCCAGCAGCTTAGTAGAGAGCTCCAACAATGAGCAGTTCTTC. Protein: CASSLVESSNNEQFF.

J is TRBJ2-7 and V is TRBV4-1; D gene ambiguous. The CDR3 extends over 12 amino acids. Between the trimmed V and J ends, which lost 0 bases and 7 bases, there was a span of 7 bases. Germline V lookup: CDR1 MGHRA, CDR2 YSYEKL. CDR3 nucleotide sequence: TGCGCCAGCAGCCAAGATCTGGTGGAGCAGTACTTC. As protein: CASSQDLVEQYF.

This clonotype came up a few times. The CDR3: CASSRQGQDEQYF. CDR3 sequence (DNA): TGTGCCAGCAGTCGACAGGGGCAGGACGAGCAGTACTTC. V is TRBV12-3 or TRBV12-4 and J is TRBJ2-7; 8 bases fit TRBD1. V was clipped by 5 bases and J by 5 bases; unmatched bases: 5. The CDR3 totals 13 residues.

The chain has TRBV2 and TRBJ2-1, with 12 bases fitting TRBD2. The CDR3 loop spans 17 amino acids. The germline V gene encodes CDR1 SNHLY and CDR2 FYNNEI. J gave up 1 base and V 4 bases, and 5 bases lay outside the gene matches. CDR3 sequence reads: CASSGGLAGASYNEQFF. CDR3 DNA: TGTGCCAGCAGTGGGGGACTAGCGGGCGCATCCTACAATGAGCAGTTCTTC.

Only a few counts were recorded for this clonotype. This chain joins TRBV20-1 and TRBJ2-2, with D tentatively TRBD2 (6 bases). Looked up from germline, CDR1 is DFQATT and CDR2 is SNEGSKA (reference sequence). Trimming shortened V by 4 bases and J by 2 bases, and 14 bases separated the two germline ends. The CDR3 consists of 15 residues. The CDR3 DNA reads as TGCAGTGCTATCGGGAGCGGAGAAAACACCGGGGAGCTGTTTTTT. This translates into CSAIGSGENTGELFF.

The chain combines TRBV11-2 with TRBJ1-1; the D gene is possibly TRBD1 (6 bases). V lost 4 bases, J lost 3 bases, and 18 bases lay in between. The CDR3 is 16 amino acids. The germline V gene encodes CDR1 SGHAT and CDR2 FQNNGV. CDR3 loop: CASSYTQWDMYTEAFF. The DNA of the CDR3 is TGTGCCAGCAGCTACACCCAATGGGACATGTACACTGAAGCTTTCTTT.

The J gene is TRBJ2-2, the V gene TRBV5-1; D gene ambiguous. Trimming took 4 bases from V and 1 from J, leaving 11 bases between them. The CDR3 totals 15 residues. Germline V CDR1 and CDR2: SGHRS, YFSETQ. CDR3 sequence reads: CASSHRAMNTGELFF. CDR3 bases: TGCGCCAGCAGCCACCGGGCTATGAACACCGGGGAGCTGTTTTTT.